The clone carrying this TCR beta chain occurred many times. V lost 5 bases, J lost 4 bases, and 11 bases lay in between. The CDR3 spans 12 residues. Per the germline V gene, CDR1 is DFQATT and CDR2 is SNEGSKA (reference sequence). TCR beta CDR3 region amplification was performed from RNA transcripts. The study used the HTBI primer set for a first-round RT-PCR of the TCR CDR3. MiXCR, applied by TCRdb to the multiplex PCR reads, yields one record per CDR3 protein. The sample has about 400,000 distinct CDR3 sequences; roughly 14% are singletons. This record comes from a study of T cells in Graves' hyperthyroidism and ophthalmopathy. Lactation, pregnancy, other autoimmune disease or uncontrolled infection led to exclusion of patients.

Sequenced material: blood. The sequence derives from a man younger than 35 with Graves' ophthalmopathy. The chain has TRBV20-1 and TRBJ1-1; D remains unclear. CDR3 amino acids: CSASPWGTEAFF. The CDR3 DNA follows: TGCAGTGCTTCGCCGTGGGGCACTGAAGCTTTCTTT.